The 25 T cell receptor beta chains below all came from one sample that was sequenced in a study of brain T cells in children with intractable seizures. Produced via immunoSEQ multiplex PCR; TCRdb's table is partial and in-frame only. There are a few hundred thousand clones in the sample; approximately 93% occur only once, and roughly 5.8% lies in the top ten. As for time point: blood from clinic visit 5 months post-surgery; TSC patient then seizure free. Specimen: peripheral blood, collected around 5 months after surgery. These receptors were collected from a boy younger than two with tuberous sclerosis and intractable seizures.

The chain recombines TRBV2 with TRBJ1-1; 7 bases agree with TRBD1. Germline V lookup: CDR1 SNHLY, CDR2 FYNNEI. This CDR3 region has 14 residues. V dropped 6 bases and J dropped 4; count of bases not matched to a gene: 8. DNA of the CDR3: TGTGCCAGCAGCTCCGGGACAGTTGTCACTGAAGCTTTCTTT. Translated: CASSSGTVVTEAFF.

The chain joins TRBV5-1 to TRBJ1-2; D is perhaps TRBD1 (5 bases). V was clipped by 7 bases and J by 2 bases, with 9 bases between them. This CDR3 is built from 12 residues. Germline-derived CDR1 and CDR2 are SGHRS and YFSETQ. The CDR3 bases are TGCGCCAGCTCGACAGACAACTATGGCTACACCTTC. This sequence encodes CASSTDNYGYTF.

The V gene is TRBV19, the J gene TRBJ1-4, with unresolved D. The CDR3 is 15 residues long. Germline V gene data show CDR1 as LNHDA and CDR2 as SQIVND (reference sequence). Between the trimmed V and J ends, which lost 5 bases and 0 bases, there was a span of 10 bases. CDR3 amino acids: CASSQVGATNEKLFF. CDR3 nucleotides: TGTGCCAGTAGTCAGGTCGGCGCAACTAATGAAAAACTGTTTTTT.

The rearrangement links TRBV7-6 to TRBJ1-3; TRBD1 is a possible D gene (5 bases). Germline V gives CDR1 SGHVS, CDR2 FNYEAQ. Trimming left V 5 bases short and J 0 bases short, with 14 bases between. This CDR3 is built from 16 residues. The CDR3 region has the DNA TGTGCCAGCAGCCCCCGCCAGCAGGGCTCTGGAAACACCATATATTTT. The encoded protein is CASSPRQQGSGNTIYF. Looking up the rest from reference TRBV7-6 and TRBJ1-3 gives the full variable domain: GAGVSQSPRYKVTKRGQDVALRCDPISGHVSLYWYRQALGQGPEFLTYFNYEAQQDKSGLPNDRFSAERPEGSISTLTIQRTEQRDSAMYRCASSPRQQGSGNTIYFGEGSWLTVV.

The chain joins TRBV14 to TRBJ1-1; unclear D gene. Germline CDR1 and CDR2: SGHDN and FVKESK. CDR3 length equals 16 residues. The germline V and J ends were trimmed by 0 bases and 0 bases, with 11 bases remaining between them. The CDR3 DNA reads as TGTGCCAGCAGCCAAGATGACATCTTTATGAACACTGAAGCTTTCTTT. As protein: CASSQDDIFMNTEAFF.

This rearrangement joins TRBV5-1 to TRBJ1-6, with TRBD1 matching 9 bases. In germline, CDR1 is SGHRS, CDR2 YFSETQ. This CDR3 contains 14 residues. V lost 5 bases to trimming and J lost 10 bases; unmatched junction nucleotides: 7. The CDR3 loop is CASRSGQGTSPLHF. Written as DNA, the CDR3 is TGCGCCAGCAGGTCGGGACAGGGTACGTCACCCCTCCACTTT.

The chain combines TRBV5-4 with TRBJ2-1; D is perhaps TRBD2 (6 bases). This CDR3 has 14 residues. CDR1 is SGHNT and CDR2 is YYREEE in the germline V gene (reference sequence). V was shortened by 1 base and J by 8 bases, with 13 bases between the two germline ends. The CDR3 loop is CASSLRREIYEQFF. The CDR3 DNA reads as TGTGCCAGCAGCTTGCGTCGGGAGATTTATGAGCAGTTCTTC.

Of note for this clone: The same CDR3 also results from other DNA sequences found in this sample. The chain uses TRBV11-3 and TRBJ2-5; D gene ambiguous. V lost 2 bases, J lost 0 bases, and 1 base lay in between. The germline CDR1 and CDR2 sequences are SGHNT and YENEEA. CDR3 size: 12 residues. The CDR3 sequence is CASSLNQETQYF. In DNA form, the CDR3 reads TGTGCCAGCAGCTTAAACCAAGAGACCCAGTACTTC.

V gene TRBV16 combines with J gene TRBJ2-2; unclear D gene. Germline-derived CDR1 and CDR2 are KGHSY and FQNENV. The V gene lost 10 bases and the J gene lost 6 bases, with 9 bases spanning the gap. CDR3 size: 11 residues. The CDR3 coding sequence is TGTGCCATCCAGAGATCCGGGGAGCTGTTTTTT. Protein sequence: CAIQRSGELFF.

The chain recombines TRBV13 with TRBJ2-2; 9 positions agree with TRBD1. J lost 6 bases, V lost 7 bases, and 18 bases had no gene match. The CDR3 totals 18 residues. From germline, CDR1 is PRHDT and CDR2 FYEKMQ (reference sequence). The CDR3 DNA is TGTGCCAGCATCATGAAAGGTGGGACAGGGCGAGTTTCCGGGGAGCTGTTTTTT. Translating it yields CASIMKGGTGRVSGELFF.

The chain recombines TRBV5-1 with TRBJ2-4, with D maybe TRBD2 (6 bases). Trimming removed 3 bases at V and 0 bases at J, with 16 bases between. Looked up from germline, CDR1 is SGHRS and CDR2 is YFSETQ. The length of the CDR3 is 17 residues. The CDR3, as DNA: TGCGCCAGCAGCTCCCGAGGGGATAGCGGAGCCAAAAACATTCAGTACTTC. It is translated as CASSSRGDSGAKNIQYF.

The rearrangement links TRBV24-1 to TRBJ2-1, with D possibly matching TRBD1 (6 bases). Trimming took 5 bases from V and 9 from J, leaving 10 bases between them. Germline V gene data show CDR1 as KGHDR and CDR2 as SFDVKD. The CDR3 has 12 amino acids. Written as DNA, the CDR3 is TGTGCCACCAGTGGGGGGCGGAGTGAGCAGTTCTTC. Amino acid sequence: CATSGGRSEQFF.

This sequence joins TRBV7-6 and TRBJ2-2; no firm D call. Germline lookup yields CDR1 SGHVS and CDR2 FNYEAQ. The CDR3 runs to 14 residues. V lost 3 bases and J 1 base, leaving 6 bases between the germline ends. CDR3 DNA: TGTGCCAGCAGCTTCGAGGTGAACACCGGGGAGCTGTTTTTT. Amino acids: CASSFEVNTGELFF.

The chain has TRBV6-5 and TRBJ2-1; TRBD2 matches 11 bases. Germline V gene lookup returns CDR1 MNHEY and CDR2 SVGAGI. This CDR3 comprises 15 residues. With 6 bases clipped from V and 5 bases from J, the junction kept 6 bases outside the gene matches. The CDR3 sequence is CASRDLAGGDNEQFF. DNA for the CDR3: TGTGCCAGCAGGGACCTAGCGGGAGGTGACAATGAGCAGTTCTTC.

The chain is built from TRBV7-9 and TRBJ2-1, with 8 bases fitting TRBD2. CDR1 and CDR2 from the germline V gene are SEHNR and FQNEAQ (reference sequence). The V segment lost 4 bases and the J segment 8 bases; nucleotides outside the gene matches: 10. The CDR3 runs 15 residues. The chain's CDR3 is CASSSSTGLVYEQFF. CDR3 DNA: TGTGCCAGCAGCTCATCCACGGGACTAGTCTATGAGCAGTTCTTC.

V gene TRBV6-5 combines with J gene TRBJ2-7; tentative D call: TRBD2 (6 bases). Deletions cut 2 bases from V and 6 bases from J, with 14 bases between. The V gene's germline CDR1 is MNHEY and CDR2 SVGAGI. This CDR3 comprises 14 residues. CDR3 protein: CASSYRGLLPEQYF. The DNA of the CDR3 is TGTGCCAGCAGTTACCGTGGACTACTGCCCGAGCAGTACTTC.

This clone was seen many times. The J gene is TRBJ1-2, the V gene TRBV24-1, with D possibly matching TRBD1 (5 bases). CDR3 length equals 15 residues. The V end lost 7 bases, the J end lost 8 bases, and 22 bases lay between the germline ends. Germline V gives CDR1 KGHDR, CDR2 SFDVKD. Written as DNA, the CDR3 is TGTGCCACCAGCGACGGGGACGCCTCCGTTTTCGGCTACACCTTC. This encodes CATSDGDASVFGYTF.

CDR3 nucleotide sequence: TGTGCCAGCAGCTTGCGGACAGGGGCCCTCGAGACCTTC. This encodes CASSLRTGALETF. The genes are TRBV5-8 and TRBJ1-2, with TRBD1 matching over 9 bases. V lost 1 base to trimming and J lost 14 bases; unmatched junction nucleotides: 9. The CDR3 consists of 13 residues. In germline, CDR1 is SGHTS, CDR2 YDEGEE.

This clone was counted once. CDR3 coding DNA: TGTGCCAGCAGTGAAGCGATGGGAACGAATGAGCAGTACTTC. Its protein product is CASSEAMGTNEQYF. The chain uses TRBV6-1 and TRBJ2-7; D gene ambiguous. Germline loops: CDR1 MNHNS, CDR2 SASEGT. Trimming removed 0 bases from V and 7 bases from J, with 13 bases in between. The CDR3 is 14 residues long.

DNA of the CDR3: TGTGCCAGCAGTCCGGTAGCGTTAGCCAAAAACATTCAGTACTTC. This translates into CASSPVALAKNIQYF. This sequence joins TRBV27 and TRBJ2-4; weak D call: TRBD2 (5 bases). The V gene's germline CDR1 is MNHEY and CDR2 SMNVEV (reference sequence). The germline V and J ends were trimmed by 5 bases and 0 bases, with 11 bases remaining between them. The CDR3 runs 15 residues.

A note on this clone: The sample carries other DNA sequences with the same CDR3. The rearrangement joins TRBV10-3 to TRBJ1-1; 8 bases align to TRBD1. The CDR3 sequence is 12 residues long. V dropped 8 bases and J dropped 1; count of bases not matched to a gene: 0. Germline V CDR1 and CDR2: ENHRY, SYGVKD. The CDR3 region is CAIGQGNTEAFF. Here the CDR3 DNA reads TGTGCCATCGGACAGGGGAACACTGAAGCTTTCTTT.

The CDR3 loop is CASSFIQGMNTEAFF. Here the CDR3 DNA reads TGCGCCAGCAGCTTTATACAGGGGATGAACACTGAAGCTTTCTTT. The chain joins TRBV5-1 to TRBJ1-1; 7 nucleotides line up with TRBD1. The germline V gene has CDR1 SGHRS and CDR2 YFSETQ. The CDR3 consists of 15 residues. V gave up 2 bases and J gave up 0 bases; unmatched junction bases: 4.

V and J are TRBV19 and TRBJ2-7; unclear D gene. The CDR3 consists of 13 residues. Germline V gene sequence: CDR1 LNHDA, CDR2 SQIVND (reference sequence). V lost 2 bases and J lost 2, with 7 bases in between. CDR3: CASSIRLAYEQYF. The CDR3 region has the DNA TGTGCCAGTAGTATACGACTGGCCTACGAGCAGTACTTC.

The chain recombines TRBV14 with TRBJ2-7; no firm D call. Germline V gene sequence: CDR1 SGHDN, CDR2 FVKESK. V was shortened by 1 base and J by 4 bases, with 5 bases between the two germline ends. This CDR3 comprises 12 residues. CDR3 bases: TGTGCCAGCAGCCAAGTATCTTACGAGCAGTACTTC. This codes for CASSQVSYEQYF.

This clone occurred once. The chain carries TRBV5-1 and TRBJ1-3; the D is unclear. From germline, CDR1 is SGHRS and CDR2 YFSETQ. CDR3 length: 15 residues. V was trimmed by 0 bases and J by 0 bases, leaving 7 bases between them. The CDR3 is CASSLGTNSGNTIYF. The CDR3 region has the DNA TGCGCCAGCAGCTTGGGCACAAACTCTGGAAACACCATATATTTT.